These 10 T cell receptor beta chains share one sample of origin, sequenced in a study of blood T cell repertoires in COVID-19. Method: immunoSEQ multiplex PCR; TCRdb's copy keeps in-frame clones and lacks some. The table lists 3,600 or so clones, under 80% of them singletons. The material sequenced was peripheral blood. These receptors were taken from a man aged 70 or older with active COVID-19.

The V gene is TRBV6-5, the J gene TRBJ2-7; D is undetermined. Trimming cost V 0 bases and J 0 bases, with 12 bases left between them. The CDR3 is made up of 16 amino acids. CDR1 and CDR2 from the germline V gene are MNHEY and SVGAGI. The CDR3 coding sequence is TGTGCCAGCAGTTACTCCGCAGGTTCCCACTCCTACGAGCAGTACTTC. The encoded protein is CASSYSAGSHSYEQYF.

The CDR3 region is CASSLRASNEKLFF. In nucleotides, the CDR3 is TGCGCCAGCAGCTTGAGAGCGTCTAATGAAAAACTGTTTTTT. The J gene is TRBJ1-4, the V gene TRBV5-1, with D unclear. The V gene lost 1 base and the J gene lost 3 bases, with 7 bases spanning the gap. This CDR3 is 14 amino acids long. Per germline, CDR1 SGHRS and CDR2 YFSETQ.

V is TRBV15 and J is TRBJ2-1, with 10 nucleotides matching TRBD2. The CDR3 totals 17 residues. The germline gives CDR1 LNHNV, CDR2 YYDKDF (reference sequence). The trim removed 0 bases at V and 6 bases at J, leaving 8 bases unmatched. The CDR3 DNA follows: TGTGCCACCAGCAGAGATTTTGTTGGGACTAGCGCCAATGAGCAGTTCTTC. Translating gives CATSRDFVGTSANEQFF.

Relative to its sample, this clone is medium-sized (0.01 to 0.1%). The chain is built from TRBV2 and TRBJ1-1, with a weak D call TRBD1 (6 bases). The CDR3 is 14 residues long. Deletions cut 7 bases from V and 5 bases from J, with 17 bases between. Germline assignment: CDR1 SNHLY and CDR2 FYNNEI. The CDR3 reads CASKLVGGETEAFF. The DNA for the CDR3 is TGTGCCAGCAAGTTAGTAGGGGGTGAGACTGAAGCTTTCTTT.

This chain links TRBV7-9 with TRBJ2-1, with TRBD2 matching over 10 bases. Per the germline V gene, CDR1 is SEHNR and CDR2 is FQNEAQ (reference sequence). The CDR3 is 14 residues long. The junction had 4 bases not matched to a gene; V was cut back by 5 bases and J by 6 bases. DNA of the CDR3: TGTGCCAGCAGCCCGGGACTAGCGATCAATGAGCAGTTCTTC. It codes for CASSPGLAINEQFF.

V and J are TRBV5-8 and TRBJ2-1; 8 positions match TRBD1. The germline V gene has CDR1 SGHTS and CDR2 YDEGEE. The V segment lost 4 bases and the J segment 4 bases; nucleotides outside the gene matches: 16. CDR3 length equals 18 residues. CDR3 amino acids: CASSKGQVVGPFYNEQFF. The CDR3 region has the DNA TGTGCCAGCAGCAAGGGACAGGTGGTAGGTCCCTTTTACAATGAGCAGTTCTTC.

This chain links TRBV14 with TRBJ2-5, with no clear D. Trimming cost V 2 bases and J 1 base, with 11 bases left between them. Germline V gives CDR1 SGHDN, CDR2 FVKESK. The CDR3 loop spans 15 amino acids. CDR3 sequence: CASSQLQLLQETQYF. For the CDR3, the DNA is TGTGCCAGCAGCCAACTACAGCTTCTCCAAGAGACCCAGTACTTC.

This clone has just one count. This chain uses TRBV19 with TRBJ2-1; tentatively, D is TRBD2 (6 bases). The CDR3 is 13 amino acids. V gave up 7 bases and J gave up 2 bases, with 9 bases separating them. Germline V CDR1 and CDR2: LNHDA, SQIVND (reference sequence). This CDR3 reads CASNGGPYNEQFF. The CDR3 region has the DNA TGTGCCAGTAACGGGGGACCCTACAATGAGCAGTTCTTC.

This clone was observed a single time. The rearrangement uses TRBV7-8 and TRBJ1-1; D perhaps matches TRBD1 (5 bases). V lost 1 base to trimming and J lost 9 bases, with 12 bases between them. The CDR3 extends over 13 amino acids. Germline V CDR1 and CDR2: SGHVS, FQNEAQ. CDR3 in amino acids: CASSLEQARKAFF. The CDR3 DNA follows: TGTGCCAGCAGCTTAGAACAGGCCCGGAAAGCTTTCTTT.

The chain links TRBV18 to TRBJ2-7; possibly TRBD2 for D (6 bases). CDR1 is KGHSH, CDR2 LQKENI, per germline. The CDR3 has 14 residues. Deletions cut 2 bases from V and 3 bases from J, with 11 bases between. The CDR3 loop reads CASSPRTTNYEQYF. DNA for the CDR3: TGTGCCAGCTCACCAAGGACTACAAACTACGAGCAGTACTTC. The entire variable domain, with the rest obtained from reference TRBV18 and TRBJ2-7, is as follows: NAGVMQNPRHLVRRRGQEARLRCSPMKGHSHVYWYRQLPEEGLKFMVYLQKENIIDESGMPKERFSAEFPKEGPSILRIQQVVRGDSAAYFCASSPRTTNYEQYFGPGTRLTVT.